This TCR beta chain is from a study of shared clonotypes between healthy human individuals. Measured with immunoSEQ multiplex PCR; TCRdb has only the in-frame clones, and not every one. The sample contains around 2,000,000 clones, about 95% of which appear only once. Germline V gene lookup returns CDR1 MNHEY and CDR2 SVGAGI. V lost 6 bases and J lost 5, with 17 bases in between. The CDR3 contains 15 residues. The rearrangement links TRBV6-5 to TRBJ2-1; D gene unclear. The sequence came from a man aged 18 to 30 in good health. The sample comprised naive CD4+ T cells sorted from blood. Subset of the sample: CD45RA+ positively selected. The CDR3 coding sequence is TGTGCCAGCAGGACCCCGCAGTTGGGCGACAATGAGCAGTTCTTC. This codes for CASRTPQLGDNEQFF.